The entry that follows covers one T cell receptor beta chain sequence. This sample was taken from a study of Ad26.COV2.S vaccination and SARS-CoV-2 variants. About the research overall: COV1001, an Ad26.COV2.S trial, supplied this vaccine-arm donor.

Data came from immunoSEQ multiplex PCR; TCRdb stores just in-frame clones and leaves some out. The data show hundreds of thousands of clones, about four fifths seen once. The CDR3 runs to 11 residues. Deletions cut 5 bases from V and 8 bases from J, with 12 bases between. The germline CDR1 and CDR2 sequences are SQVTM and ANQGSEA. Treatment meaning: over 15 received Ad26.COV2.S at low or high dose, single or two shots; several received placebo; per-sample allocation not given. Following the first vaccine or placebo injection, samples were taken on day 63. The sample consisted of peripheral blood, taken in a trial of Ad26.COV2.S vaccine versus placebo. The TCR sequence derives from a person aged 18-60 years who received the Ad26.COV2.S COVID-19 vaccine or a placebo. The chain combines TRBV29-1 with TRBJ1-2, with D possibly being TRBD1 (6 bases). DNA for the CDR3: TGCAGCGTTTTAGGGGGGGACGGCTACACCTTC. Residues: CSVLGGDGYTF.